This T cell receptor beta chain was obtained from a study of blood T cell repertoires in COVID-19 (dated by TCRdb to about 2020). With respect to the entire study: Collaborator samples came from the United States, Italy and Spain and covered acute and convalescent phases of COVID-19. The prospective study material was composed of cDNA or gDNA derived from T cells, B-cell-depleted T cells, or PBMCs. The repertoires were made available in a free public database intended to serve as a resource for research on the immune response to SARS-CoV-2. Samples came from the ongoing ImmuneRACE study (first 160 participants) plus 1,254 subjects from 6 global collaborators. The dataset comprised deeply sampled blood TCRbeta repertoires from subjects exposed to, actively infected with, or recovered from COVID-19. Where available, HLA class I and class II types were obtained from metadata supplied by the sample provider rather than from assay-based typing. Nearly every sample came with metadata listing a de-identified subject ID, COVID-19 status, age in years and sex.

Comments on this clone: The specificity of this receptor is unknown. No much larger clone is present one base from it, and per-base qualities are unavailable.

Collaborating institutions collected whole blood in K2EDTA tubes following their own protocols. Collaborator samples were shipped for TCRbeta analysis as frozen whole blood, isolated PBMCs, or DNA extracted from either sample type. TCRbeta CDR3 regions were amplified from genomic DNA by means of the immunoSEQ Assay, a bias-controlled multiplex PCR. As for the authors' bioinformatics: The number of nucleated cells in each sample was estimated from the amplification of reference gene primers within the assay. Sequence reads were collapsed and filtered to measure the absolute abundance of every unique TCRbeta CDR3 rearrangement. For each sample, productive Simpson clonality was calculated by taking the square root of Simpson's diversity index across productive rearrangements. TCRdb mirrors the immuneACCESS table, restricted to in-frame sequences. Some clones are absent from its copies; in checked studies, under half trace to an unresolved V gene, and the reason for the others is unknown. D and trimming were read from the DNA, whereas the V and J calls and clone size are those reported in that table. This sample lists 15,000 to 20,000 clones; about 90% were detected once. The ten largest clonotypes hold 40% to 55% of the sample.

The V and J ends are trimmed by 1 base and 7 bases, leaving 14 bases between them. CDR1 and CDR2, per the germline V gene (reference sequence), are LGHDT and YNNKEL. Measured from the cysteine to the phenylalanine, the CDR3 is 14 residues long. The kept DNA is CDR3 alone, 42 bases in frame from the first base. The investigation overall reported the following: How much clinical and demographic metadata was included differed by source and by participant, and the metadata was provided uncurated.

This receptor chain uses TRBV3-1 (or the pseudogene TRBV3-2) and TRBJ2-7; matching of 5 bases hints at TRBD2 as the D gene. This TCR came from a human donor in a cohort sampled during active COVID-19. Material for sequencing was peripheral blood. The CDR3 corresponds to CASSQARTPEEQYF. The nucleotides read TGTGCCAGCAGCCAAGCTCGGACTCCTGAAGAGCAGTACTTC.